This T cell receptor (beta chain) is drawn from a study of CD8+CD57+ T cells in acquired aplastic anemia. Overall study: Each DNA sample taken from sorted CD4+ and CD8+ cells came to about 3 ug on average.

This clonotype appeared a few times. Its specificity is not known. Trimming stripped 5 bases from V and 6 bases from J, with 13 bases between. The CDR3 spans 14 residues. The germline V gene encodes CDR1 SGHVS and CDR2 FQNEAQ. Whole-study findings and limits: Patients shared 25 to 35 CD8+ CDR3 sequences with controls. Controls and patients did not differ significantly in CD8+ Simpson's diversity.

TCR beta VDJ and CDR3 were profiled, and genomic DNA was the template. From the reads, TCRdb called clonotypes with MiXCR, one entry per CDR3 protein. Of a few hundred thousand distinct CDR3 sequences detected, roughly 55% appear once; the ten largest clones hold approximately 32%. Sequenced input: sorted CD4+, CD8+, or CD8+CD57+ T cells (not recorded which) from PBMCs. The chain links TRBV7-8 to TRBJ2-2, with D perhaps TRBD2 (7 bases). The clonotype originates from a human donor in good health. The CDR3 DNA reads TGTGCCAGCAGCCCAGAGGGGGGGGCCGGGGAGCTGTTTTTT. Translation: CASSPEGGAGELFF.